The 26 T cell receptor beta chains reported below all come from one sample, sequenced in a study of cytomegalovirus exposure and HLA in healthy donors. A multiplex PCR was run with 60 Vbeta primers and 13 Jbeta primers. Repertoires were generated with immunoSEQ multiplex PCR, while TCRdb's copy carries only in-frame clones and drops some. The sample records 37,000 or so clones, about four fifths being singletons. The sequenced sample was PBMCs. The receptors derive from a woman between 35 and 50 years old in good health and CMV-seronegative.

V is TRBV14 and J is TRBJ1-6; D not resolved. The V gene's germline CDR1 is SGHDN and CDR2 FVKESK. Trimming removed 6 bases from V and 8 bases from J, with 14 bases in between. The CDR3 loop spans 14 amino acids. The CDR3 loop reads CASRSTAIYSPLHF. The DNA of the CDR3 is TGTGCCAGCAGGTCCACTGCTATCTATTCACCCCTCCACTTT.

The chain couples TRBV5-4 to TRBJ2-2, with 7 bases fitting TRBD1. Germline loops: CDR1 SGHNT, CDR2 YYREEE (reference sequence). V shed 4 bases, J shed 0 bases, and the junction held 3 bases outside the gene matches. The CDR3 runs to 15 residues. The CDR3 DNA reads TGTGCCAGCAGCCCCGACAGGGCGAACACCGGGGAGCTGTTTTTT. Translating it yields CASSPDRANTGELFF.

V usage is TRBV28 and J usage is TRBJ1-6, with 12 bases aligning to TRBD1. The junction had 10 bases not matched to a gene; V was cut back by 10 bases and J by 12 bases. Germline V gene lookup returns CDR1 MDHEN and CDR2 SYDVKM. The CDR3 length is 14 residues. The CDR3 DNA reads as TGTGCCACCAGGGACAGGGGGCGGAATGGACCCCTCCACTTT. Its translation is CATRDRGRNGPLHF.

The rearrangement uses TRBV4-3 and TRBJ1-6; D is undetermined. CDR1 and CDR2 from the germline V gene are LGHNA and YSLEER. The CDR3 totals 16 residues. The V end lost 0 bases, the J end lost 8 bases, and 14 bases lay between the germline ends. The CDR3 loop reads CASSQESGIDHSPLHF. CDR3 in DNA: TGCGCCAGCAGCCAAGAGAGCGGAATCGACCATTCACCCCTCCACTTT.

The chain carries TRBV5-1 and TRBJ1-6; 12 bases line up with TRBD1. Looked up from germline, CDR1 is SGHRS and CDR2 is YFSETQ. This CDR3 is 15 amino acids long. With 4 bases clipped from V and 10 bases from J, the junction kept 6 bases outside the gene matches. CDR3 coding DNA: TGCGCCAGCAGCACGGGGACAGGGGGCCAATCACCCCTCCACTTT. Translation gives CASSTGTGGQSPLHF. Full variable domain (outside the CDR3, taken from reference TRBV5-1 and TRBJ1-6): KAGVTQTPRYLIKTRGQQVTLSCSPISGHRSVSWYQQTPGQGLQFLFEYFSETQRNKGNFPGRFSGRQFSNSRSEMNVSTLELGDSALYLCASSTGTGGQSPLHFGNGTRLTVT.

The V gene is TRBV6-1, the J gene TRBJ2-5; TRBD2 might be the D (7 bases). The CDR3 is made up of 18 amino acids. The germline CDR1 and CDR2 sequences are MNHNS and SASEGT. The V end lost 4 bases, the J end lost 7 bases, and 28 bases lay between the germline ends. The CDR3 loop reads CASSGRLAGAASGGTQYF. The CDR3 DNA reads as TGTGCCAGCAGTGGGCGACTAGCAGGGGCGGCTAGCGGAGGGACCCAGTACTTC.

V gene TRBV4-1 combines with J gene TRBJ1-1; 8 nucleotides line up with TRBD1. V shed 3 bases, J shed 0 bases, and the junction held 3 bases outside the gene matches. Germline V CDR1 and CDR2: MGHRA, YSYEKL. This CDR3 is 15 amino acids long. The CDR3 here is CASSHATGVNTEAFF. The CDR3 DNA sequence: TGCGCCAGCAGCCATGCGACAGGGGTGAACACTGAAGCTTTCTTT.

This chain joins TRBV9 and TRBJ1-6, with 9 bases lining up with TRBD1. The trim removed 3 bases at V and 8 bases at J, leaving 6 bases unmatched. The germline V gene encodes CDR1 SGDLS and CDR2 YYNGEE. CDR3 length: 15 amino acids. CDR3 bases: TGTGCCAGCAGCGCCGGGACAGGGTTCCATTCACCCCTCCACTTT. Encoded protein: CASSAGTGFHSPLHF. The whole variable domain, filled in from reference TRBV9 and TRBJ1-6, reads DSGVTQTPKHLITATGQRVTLRCSPRSGDLSVYWYQQSLDQGLQFLIQYYNGEERAKGNILERFSAQQFPDLHSELNLSSLELGDSALYFCASSAGTGFHSPLHFGNGTRLTVT.

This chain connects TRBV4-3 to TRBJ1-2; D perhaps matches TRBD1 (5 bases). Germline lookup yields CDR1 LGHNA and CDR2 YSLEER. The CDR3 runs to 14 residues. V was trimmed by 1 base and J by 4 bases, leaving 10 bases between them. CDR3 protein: CASSQVGGFYGYTF. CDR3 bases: TGCGCCAGCAGCCAAGTGGGGGGGTTCTATGGCTACACCTTC.

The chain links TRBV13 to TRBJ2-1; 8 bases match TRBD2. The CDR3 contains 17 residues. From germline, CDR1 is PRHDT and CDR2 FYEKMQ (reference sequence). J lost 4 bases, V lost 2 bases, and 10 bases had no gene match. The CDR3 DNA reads TGTGCCAGCAGCTTAAAATCCAGCGGGGGATTTTACAATGAGCAGTTCTTC. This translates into CASSLKSSGGFYNEQFF.

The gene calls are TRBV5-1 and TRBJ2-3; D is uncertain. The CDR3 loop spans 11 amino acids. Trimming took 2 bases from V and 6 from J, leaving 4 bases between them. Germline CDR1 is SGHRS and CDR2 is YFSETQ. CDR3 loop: CASSFRDTQYF. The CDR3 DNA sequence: TGCGCCAGCAGCTTCCGGGATACGCAGTATTTT. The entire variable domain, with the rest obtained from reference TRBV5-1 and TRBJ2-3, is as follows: KAGVTQTPRYLIKTRGQQVTLSCSPISGHRSVSWYQQTPGQGLQFLFEYFSETQRNKGNFPGRFSGRQFSNSRSEMNVSTLELGDSALYLCASSFRDTQYFGPGTRLTVL.

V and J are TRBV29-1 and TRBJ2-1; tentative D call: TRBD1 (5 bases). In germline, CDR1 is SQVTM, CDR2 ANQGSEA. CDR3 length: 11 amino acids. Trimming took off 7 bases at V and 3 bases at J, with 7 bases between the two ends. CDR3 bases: TGCAGCGGTACAGGCTACAATGAGCAGTTCTTC. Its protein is CSGTGYNEQFF.

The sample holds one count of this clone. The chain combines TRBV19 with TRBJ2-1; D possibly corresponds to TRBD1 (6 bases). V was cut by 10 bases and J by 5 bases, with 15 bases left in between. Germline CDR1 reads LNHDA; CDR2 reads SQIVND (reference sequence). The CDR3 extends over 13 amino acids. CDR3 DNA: TGTGCCACCCGACAGGATGGCAACAATGAGCAGTTCTTC. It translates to CATRQDGNNEQFF.

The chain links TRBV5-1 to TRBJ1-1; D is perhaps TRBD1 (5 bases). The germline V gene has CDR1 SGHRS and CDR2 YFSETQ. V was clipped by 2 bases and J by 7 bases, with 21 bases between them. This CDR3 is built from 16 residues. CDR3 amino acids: CASSFGKQAPYFEAFF. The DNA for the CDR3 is TGCGCCAGCAGCTTTGGCAAACAGGCTCCCTATTTTGAAGCTTTCTTT.

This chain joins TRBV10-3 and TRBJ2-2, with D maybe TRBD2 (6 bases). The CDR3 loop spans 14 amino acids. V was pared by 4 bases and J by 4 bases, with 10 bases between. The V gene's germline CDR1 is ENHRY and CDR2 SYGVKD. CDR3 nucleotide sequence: TGTGCCATCAGTGCCCGGGGGAGCACCGGGGAGCTGTTTTTT. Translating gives CAISARGSTGELFF.

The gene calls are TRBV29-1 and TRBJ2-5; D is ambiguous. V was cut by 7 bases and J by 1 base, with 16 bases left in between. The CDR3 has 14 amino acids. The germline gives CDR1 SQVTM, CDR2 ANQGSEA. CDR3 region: CSAKYRAAQETQYF. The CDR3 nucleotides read TGCAGCGCTAAATACAGAGCAGCCCAAGAGACCCAGTACTTC.

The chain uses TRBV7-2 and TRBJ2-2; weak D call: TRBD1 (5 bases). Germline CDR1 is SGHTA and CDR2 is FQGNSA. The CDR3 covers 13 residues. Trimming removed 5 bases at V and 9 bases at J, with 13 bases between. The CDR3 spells CASSETVSRELFF. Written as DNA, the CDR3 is TGTGCCAGCAGCGAGACAGTTTCTAGGGAGCTGTTTTTT.

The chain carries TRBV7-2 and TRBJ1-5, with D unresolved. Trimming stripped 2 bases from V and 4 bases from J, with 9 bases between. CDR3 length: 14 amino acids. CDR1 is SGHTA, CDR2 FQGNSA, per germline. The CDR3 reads CASSLIPANQPQHF. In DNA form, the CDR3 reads TGTGCCAGCAGCTTAATTCCAGCGAATCAGCCCCAGCATTTT.

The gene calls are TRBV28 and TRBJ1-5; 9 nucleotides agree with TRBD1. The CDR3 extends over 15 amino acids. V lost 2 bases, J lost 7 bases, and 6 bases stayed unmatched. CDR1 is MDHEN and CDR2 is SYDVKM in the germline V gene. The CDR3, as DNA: TGTGCCAGCAGTTTACTGACAGGGGGGGGCCAGCCCCAGCATTTT. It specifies CASSLLTGGGQPQHF.

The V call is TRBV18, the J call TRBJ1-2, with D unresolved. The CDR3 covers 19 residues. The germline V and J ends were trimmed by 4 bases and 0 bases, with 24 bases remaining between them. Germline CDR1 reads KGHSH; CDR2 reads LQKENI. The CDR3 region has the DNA TGTGCCAGCTCACGGACCCCTCGGTTAGAGGGCCCAGCTAACTATGGCTACACCTTC. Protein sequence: CASSRTPRLEGPANYGYTF.

Here the CDR3 reads CASRDRGTSGANVLTF. The CDR3 DNA is TGCGCCAGCAGAGACAGGGGGACCTCTGGGGCCAACGTCCTGACTTTC. The chain recombines TRBV4-3 with TRBJ2-6; 9 nucleotides match TRBD1. The CDR3 runs 16 residues. The V gene's germline CDR1 is LGHNA and CDR2 YSLEER. J was trimmed by 0 bases and V by 6 bases; bases with no gene match: 3.

DNA of the CDR3: TGTGCCAGCAGCGTAGCAGGGGGCCGCTCCTACAATGAGCAGTTCTTC. It encodes CASSVAGGRSYNEQFF. The gene calls are TRBV9 and TRBJ2-1, with TRBD1 matching 8 bases. The CDR3 is 16 amino acids. Trimming at V came to 0 bases and at J to 0 bases, leaving 2 bases not matched to a gene. Germline-derived CDR1 and CDR2 are SGDLS and YYNGEE.

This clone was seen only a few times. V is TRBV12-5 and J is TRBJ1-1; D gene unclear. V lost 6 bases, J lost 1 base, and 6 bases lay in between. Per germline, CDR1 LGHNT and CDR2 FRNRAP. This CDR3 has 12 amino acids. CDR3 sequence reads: CASGRENTEAFF. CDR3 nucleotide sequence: TGTGCTAGTGGACGCGAGAACACTGAAGCTTTCTTT.

The CDR3, as DNA: TGTGCCAGCACTAACGCAGATACGCAGTATTTT. Amino acid sequence: CASTNADTQYF. The V gene is TRBV6-1, the J gene TRBJ2-3; D remains unclear. Trimming stripped 7 bases from V and 4 bases from J, with 6 bases between. CDR1 is MNHNS, CDR2 SASEGT, per germline. The CDR3 contains 11 residues.

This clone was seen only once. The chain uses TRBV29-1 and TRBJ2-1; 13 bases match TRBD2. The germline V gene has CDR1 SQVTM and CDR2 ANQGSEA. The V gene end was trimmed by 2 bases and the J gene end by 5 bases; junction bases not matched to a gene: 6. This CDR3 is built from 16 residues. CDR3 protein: CSVERGTSGAHNEQFF. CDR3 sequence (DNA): TGCAGCGTTGAAAGGGGGACTAGCGGGGCCCACAATGAGCAGTTCTTC.

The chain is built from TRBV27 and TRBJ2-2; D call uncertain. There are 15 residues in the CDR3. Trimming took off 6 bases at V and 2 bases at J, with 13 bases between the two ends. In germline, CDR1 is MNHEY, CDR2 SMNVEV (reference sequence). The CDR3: CASSPTRSNTGELFF. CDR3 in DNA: TGTGCCAGCAGCCCAACGAGGAGTAACACCGGGGAGCTGTTTTTT.